A selection of T cell receptor beta chains follows, all from one sample in a study of blood T cell repertoires in COVID-19. The method was immunoSEQ multiplex PCR; TCRdb's version includes in-frame clones alone and lacks a portion of them. The sample has about 35,000 clones, roughly 82% seen once. The sequenced sample was peripheral blood. These receptors were taken from a man aged 80 or over with active or convalescent COVID-19. The CDR3 runs from the conserved cysteine through the conserved F or W. The D gene is left open where the match is weak. Clone size appears in some rows only: once, few, many, or a class for an expanded clone.

size,D,J,V,CDR3,DNA
-,TRBD1,TRBJ1-4,TRBV28,CASSTDRGAGEKLFF,TGTGCCAGCAGTACCGACAGGGGGGCGGGCGAAAAACTGTTTTTT
-,TRBD2,TRBJ2-3,TRBV5-6,CASSTRLASNTDTQYF,TGTGCCAGCAGCACCCGACTAGCGAGTAACACAGATACGCAGTATTTT
-,-,TRBJ1-1,TRBV12-3/TRBV12-4,CASTFKNTEAFF,TGTGCCAGCACTTTCAAGAACACTGAAGCTTTCTTT
-,TRBD1,TRBJ2-6,TRBV23-1,CASSQRDRTGVNGANVLTF,TGCGCCAGCAGTCAACGGGACAGGACGGGGGTGAATGGGGCCAACGTCCTGACTTTC
-,-,TRBJ1-4,TRBV19,CASSSLGLNLLATNEKLFF,TGTGCCAGTAGTAGTCTGGGACTTAACCTCCTTGCAACTAATGAAAAACTGTTTTTT
-,TRBD1,TRBJ2-5,TRBV2,CASFGTGPQETQYF,TGTGCCAGCTTTGGGACAGGGCCACAAGAGACCCAGTACTTC
once,-,TRBJ2-2,TRBV3-1/TRBV3-2,CASSQVGGATGELFF,TGTGCCAGCAGCCAAGTCGGAGGGGCCACCGGGGAGCTGTTTTTT
-,-,TRBJ1-5,TRBV10-3,CAIGGAWNQPQHF,TGTGCCATCGGGGGGGCTTGGAATCAGCCCCAGCATTTT
-,-,TRBJ2-1,TRBV4-1,CASSQSDAGSSREQFF,TGCGCCAGCAGCCAAAGCGATGCCGGGTCCTCAAGGGAGCAGTTCTTC
-,-,TRBJ1-1,TRBV7-2,CASSPRGRGGGTEAFF,TGTGCCAGCAGCCCCCGGGGGAGGGGCGGAGGCACTGAAGCTTTCTTT
-,-,TRBJ2-7,TRBV28,CASSSPGAYEQYF,TGTGCCAGCAGTTCGCCCGGGGCCTACGAGCAGTACTTC
many,-,TRBJ2-2,TRBV9,CASSVGGTGELFF,TGTGCCAGCAGCGTAGGCGGGACCGGGGAGCTGTTTTTT
-,-,TRBJ2-7,TRBV20-1,CSASRLTGASGGASYEQYF,TGCAGTGCTAGTAGGCTAACCGGGGCCTCAGGAGGGGCCTCCTACGAGCAGTACTTC
-,-,TRBJ2-3,TRBV27,CASSSGRELGTDTQYF,TGTGCCAGCAGTTCGGGCAGGGAATTAGGCACAGATACGCAGTATTTT
-,-,TRBJ2-3,TRBV7-3,CASSLLADTQYF,TGTGCCAGCAGCTTACTAGCGGATACGCAGTATTTT
-,TRBD2,TRBJ2-2,TRBV5-1,CASSLGRGGTGELFF,TGCGCCAGCAGCTTGGGCCGGGGGGGCACCGGGGAGCTGTTTTTT
-,TRBD1,TRBJ2-5,TRBV27,CASRPDRVRETQYF,TGTGCCAGCAGACCGGACAGGGTGAGGGAGACCCAGTACTTC
-,-,TRBJ2-1,TRBV24-1,CATSDAGSAGNEQFF,TGTGCCACCAGTGATGCAGGGTCAGCGGGCAATGAGCAGTTCTTC
-,-,TRBJ1-1,TRBV3-1/TRBV3-2,CASSQDPGHRAFF,TGTGCCAGCAGCCAAGATCCCGGACACAGAGCTTTCTTT
-,TRBD1,TRBJ2-7,TRBV10-3,CAISEGDRGTYEQYF,TGTGCCATCAGTGAGGGGGACAGGGGGACCTACGAGCAGTACTTC
few,-,TRBJ1-1,TRBV3-1/TRBV3-2,CASSQGGTSNTEAFF,TGTGCCAGCAGCCAAGGGGGGACATCGAACACTGAAGCTTTCTTT
-,TRBD1,TRBJ2-7,TRBV7-8,CASSTGTGSLEQYF,TGTGCCAGCAGCACTGGGACAGGGTCTCTCGAGCAGTACTTC